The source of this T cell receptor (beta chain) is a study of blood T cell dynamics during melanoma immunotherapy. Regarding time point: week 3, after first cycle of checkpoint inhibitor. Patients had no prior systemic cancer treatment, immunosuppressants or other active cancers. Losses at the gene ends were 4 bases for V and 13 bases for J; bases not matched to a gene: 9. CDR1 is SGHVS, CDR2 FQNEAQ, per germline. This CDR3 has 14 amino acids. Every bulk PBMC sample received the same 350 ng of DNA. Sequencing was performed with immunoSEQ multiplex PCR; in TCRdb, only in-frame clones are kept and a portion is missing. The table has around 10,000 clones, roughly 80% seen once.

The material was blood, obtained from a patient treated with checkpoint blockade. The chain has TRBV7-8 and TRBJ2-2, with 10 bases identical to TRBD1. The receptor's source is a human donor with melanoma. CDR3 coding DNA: TGTGCCAGCAGCTCCTCCCCGGGACAGGGGCGGCTGTTTTTT. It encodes CASSSSPGQGRLFF.